This T cell receptor (beta chain) was identified in a study of Graves' ophthalmopathy and Graves' hyperthyroidism. Patients in the hyperthyroidism group, adults aged 18 to 65, were newly diagnosed, under 2 months' duration. RNA served as the template for amplifying TCR beta CDR3 regions. RT-PCR was first run with HTBI primers, then multiplex PCR in a second round. TCRdb fed the multiplex PCR reads into MiXCR, producing one record per CDR3 protein. The sample holds 500,000 to 700,000 distinct CDR3 sequences; approximately 35% are singletons and the top ten take over 3.5%. The sample holds one count of this clonotype. Sequence at one end of the junction differs from germline and may be a read error. In germline, CDR1 is SQVTM, CDR2 ANQGSEA. This CDR3 spans 15 amino acids.

The sequencing input was peripheral blood or thyroid tissue (not recorded which). This chain connects TRBV29-1 to TRBJ2-1; possibly TRBD2 for D (5 bases). This TCR was sampled from an adult man with Graves' hyperthyroidism. CDR3 coding DNA: TGCAGCGCTGAATGCCCTACTAGTAATCCAGATGAGCAGTTCTTC. Encoded protein: CSAECPTSNPDEQFF.